The rows below give T cell receptor beta chains drawn from one sample of a study of T cell responses to AZD1222 COVID-19 vaccine. The assay was immunoSEQ multiplex PCR, and TCRdb's table has in-frame clones only and misses some. This table has 45,000 to 70,000 clones, around 90% appearing once. The sequencing here drew on peripheral blood, taken 28 days after the second AZD1222 dose. The receptors come from an adult who received the AZD1222 COVID-19 vaccine. Each CDR3 is given with its conserved first and last residue. D genes are given only for firm matches. The size field is filled for only some rows; it gives once, few, many or a size class.

j_gene: TRBJ2-7; v_gene: TRBV6-5; d_gene: .; abundance: .; CDR3nt: TGTGCCAGCAGAAGGGCAGCCAGCTCCTACGAGCAGTACTTC; CDR3aa: CASRRAASSYEQYF
j_gene: TRBJ1-3; v_gene: TRBV11-2; d_gene: TRBD1; abundance: .; CDR3nt: TGTGCCAGCAGCTCTCGGGACAGGGCCGGAAACACCATATATTTT; CDR3aa: CASSSRDRAGNTIYF
j_gene: TRBJ1-3; v_gene: TRBV19; d_gene: TRBD1; abundance: .; CDR3nt: TGTGCCAGTAGTACCCGCTCCGGGACAGGGCAACGGAACACCATATATTTT; CDR3aa: CASSTRSGTGQRNTIYF
j_gene: TRBJ2-5; v_gene: TRBV5-6; d_gene: TRBD2; abundance: once; CDR3nt: TGTGCCAGCAGCTTGGGTCTAGCGGGGTTCCAAGAGACCCAGTACTTC; CDR3aa: CASSLGLAGFQETQYF
j_gene: TRBJ2-7; v_gene: TRBV7-2; d_gene: .; abundance: once; CDR3nt: TGTGCCAGCAGCTCCCTCGGGGGTGTAGGCCCCTACGAGCAGTACTTC; CDR3aa: CASSSLGGVGPYEQYF
j_gene: TRBJ1-4; v_gene: TRBV15; d_gene: TRBD1; abundance: .; CDR3nt: TGTGCCACCAGCAGCCCTGGACAGGGGATAACTAATGAAAAACTGTTTTTT; CDR3aa: CATSSPGQGITNEKLFF
j_gene: TRBJ2-1; v_gene: TRBV5-1; d_gene: TRBD2; abundance: .; CDR3nt: TGCGCCAGCAGCCGAACTAGCGGTAGCTCCTACAATGAGCAGTTCTTC; CDR3aa: CASSRTSGSSYNEQFF
j_gene: TRBJ1-1; v_gene: TRBV28; d_gene: TRBD1; abundance: .; CDR3nt: TGTGCCAGCAGTTCGATCAGGGGGCTGCATACTGAAGCTTTCTTT; CDR3aa: CASSSIRGLHTEAFF
j_gene: TRBJ2-7; v_gene: TRBV30; d_gene: .; abundance: .; CDR3nt: TGTGCCTGGAGTGTATTCGGGACCAGCTCCTACGAGCAGTACTTC; CDR3aa: CAWSVFGTSSYEQYF
j_gene: TRBJ1-5; v_gene: TRBV29-1; d_gene: TRBD1; abundance: few; CDR3nt: TGCAGCGTCATCCTACAGGGGGGCCAGCCCCAGCATTTT; CDR3aa: CSVILQGGQPQHF
j_gene: TRBJ1-1; v_gene: TRBV19; d_gene: TRBD1; abundance: .; CDR3nt: TGTGCCAGTAGTAGGGACAGGAACTTGAACACTGAAGCTTTCTTT; CDR3aa: CASSRDRNLNTEAFF
j_gene: TRBJ1-2; v_gene: TRBV28; d_gene: TRBD1; abundance: .; CDR3nt: TGTGCCAGCAGTTTATTCTTGGGGGACAGGAACTATGGCTACACCTTC; CDR3aa: CASSLFLGDRNYGYTF
j_gene: TRBJ2-7; v_gene: TRBV9; d_gene: TRBD2; abundance: once; CDR3nt: TGTGCCAGCAGCGTAGGACTAGCGGGATCTTACGGCGAGCAGTACTTC; CDR3aa: CASSVGLAGSYGEQYF
j_gene: TRBJ1-5; v_gene: TRBV19; d_gene: .; abundance: .; CDR3nt: TGTGCCAGTAGTCTGGGGAAGCAGCCCCAGCATTTT; CDR3aa: CASSLGKQPQHF
j_gene: TRBJ2-3; v_gene: TRBV11-3; d_gene: .; abundance: once; CDR3nt: TGTGCCAGCAGCAACAGGGTCCCCAGCGATACGCAGTATTTT; CDR3aa: CASSNRVPSDTQYF
j_gene: TRBJ1-5; v_gene: TRBV19; d_gene: .; abundance: .; CDR3nt: TGTGCCAGTAGTACAGGAGGCTATAGCAATCAGCCCCAGCATTTT; CDR3aa: CASSTGGYSNQPQHF
j_gene: TRBJ2-3; v_gene: TRBV5-1; d_gene: .; abundance: .; CDR3nt: TGCGCCAGCAGCTTTGGGGGCCAGAGAGGGCAGTATTTT; CDR3aa: CASSFGGQRGQYF
j_gene: TRBJ2-1; v_gene: TRBV5-5; d_gene: .; abundance: .; CDR3nt: TGTGCCAGCAGCCCCTTTGGGAGCCTCAGGGACAATGAGCAGTTCTTC; CDR3aa: CASSPFGSLRDNEQFF
j_gene: TRBJ2-6; v_gene: TRBV7-8; d_gene: .; abundance: .; CDR3nt: TGTGCCAGCAGCTCATGGGGAGGTGGAAGTGGGGCCAACGTCCTGACTTTC; CDR3aa: CASSSWGGGSGANVLTF
j_gene: TRBJ2-7; v_gene: TRBV28; d_gene: TRBD1; abundance: .; CDR3nt: TGTGCCAGCAGTCGACAGGGGGCGAGTCCCTTAACCTACGAGCAGTACTTC; CDR3aa: CASSRQGASPLTYEQYF
j_gene: TRBJ2-3; v_gene: TRBV28; d_gene: TRBD2; abundance: .; CDR3nt: TGTGCCAGCAGTGATGGGAGCGGGAGTCGGGATACGCAGTATTTT; CDR3aa: CASSDGSGSRDTQYF
j_gene: TRBJ2-5; v_gene: TRBV18; d_gene: TRBD2; abundance: .; CDR3nt: TGTGCCAGCTCTTCCGAGACTAGCGGGAGGGCCCACCAGTACTTC; CDR3aa: CASSSETSGRAHQYF
j_gene: TRBJ2-1; v_gene: TRBV11-2; d_gene: .; abundance: .; CDR3nt: TGTGCCAGCAGCTTAGGGATAGGGGGGCTAGCGGTATACAATGAGCAGTTCTTC; CDR3aa: CASSLGIGGLAVYNEQFF
j_gene: TRBJ2-1; v_gene: TRBV7-7; d_gene: .; abundance: .; CDR3nt: TGTGCCAGCAGCCTAGGGGGTTCTTACAATGAGCAGTTCTTC; CDR3aa: CASSLGGSYNEQFF
j_gene: TRBJ1-2; v_gene: TRBV6-5; d_gene: TRBD1; abundance: .; CDR3nt: TGTGCCAGCAGTTACTCAGCAGGGGGTGGGGGCTACACCTTC; CDR3aa: CASSYSAGGGGYTF
j_gene: TRBJ1-2; v_gene: TRBV7-2; d_gene: TRBD1; abundance: .; CDR3nt: TGTGCCAGCAGCTTAGCAGGGACAGGGGACTATGGCTACACCTTC; CDR3aa: CASSLAGTGDYGYTF
j_gene: TRBJ1-3; v_gene: TRBV24-1; d_gene: .; abundance: .; CDR3nt: TGTGCCACCAGTGACCCACACGGAAAATCCGGAAACACCATATATTTT; CDR3aa: CATSDPHGKSGNTIYF
j_gene: TRBJ2-1; v_gene: TRBV3-1/TRBV3-2; d_gene: .; abundance: .; CDR3nt: TGTGCCAGCAGCCAACGCCTAGCGACCTCCTACAATGAGCAGTTCTTC; CDR3aa: CASSQRLATSYNEQFF
j_gene: TRBJ1-2; v_gene: TRBV30; d_gene: .; abundance: .; CDR3nt: TGTGCCTGGAGTGTACAAGGGAGTGGCTACACCTTC; CDR3aa: CAWSVQGSGYTF
j_gene: TRBJ1-1; v_gene: TRBV7-9; d_gene: .; abundance: .; CDR3nt: TGTGCCAGCAACTACAGGAGGGACACTGAAGCTTTCTTT; CDR3aa: CASNYRRDTEAFF
j_gene: TRBJ1-6; v_gene: TRBV4-1; d_gene: TRBD1; abundance: .; CDR3nt: TGCGCCAGCAGCCAGAGGGACAGGGGCTATAATTCACCCCTCCACTTT; CDR3aa: CASSQRDRGYNSPLHF
j_gene: TRBJ1-1; v_gene: TRBV9; d_gene: .; abundance: few; CDR3nt: TGTGCCAGCAGCGTGGCCCCTAACATGGGAGACACTGAAGCTTTCTTT; CDR3aa: CASSVAPNMGDTEAFF
j_gene: TRBJ2-3; v_gene: TRBV11-2; d_gene: .; abundance: .; CDR3nt: TGTGCCAGCAGCTTAGAGGGGCCAGATACGCAGTATTTT; CDR3aa: CASSLEGPDTQYF
j_gene: TRBJ2-2; v_gene: TRBV5-1; d_gene: .; abundance: .; CDR3nt: TGCGCCAGCATCCCCGGAGATGCGAACACCGGGGAGCTGTTTTTT; CDR3aa: CASIPGDANTGELFF
j_gene: TRBJ2-1; v_gene: TRBV11-2; d_gene: .; abundance: .; CDR3nt: TGTGCCAGCAGAACTATGATAAATGAGCAGTTCTTC; CDR3aa: CASRTMINEQFF
j_gene: TRBJ1-1; v_gene: TRBV5-1; d_gene: .; abundance: .; CDR3nt: TGCGCCAGCAGCGAGCCGGGAGGTGACACTGAAGCTTTCTTT; CDR3aa: CASSEPGGDTEAFF
j_gene: TRBJ1-1; v_gene: TRBV20-1; d_gene: .; abundance: .; CDR3nt: TGCAGTGCTAGTTTGGACGTCTCCACTGAAGCTTTCTTT; CDR3aa: CSASLDVSTEAFF
j_gene: TRBJ1-5; v_gene: TRBV27; d_gene: .; abundance: .; CDR3nt: TGTGCCAGCAGTCTAGGGCAGGATCAGCCCCAGCATTTT; CDR3aa: CASSLGQDQPQHF
j_gene: TRBJ2-1; v_gene: TRBV24-1; d_gene: .; abundance: few; CDR3nt: TGTGCCACCAGTGATTCTTTGACGCACAATGAGCAGTTCTTC; CDR3aa: CATSDSLTHNEQFF
j_gene: TRBJ2-1; v_gene: TRBV4-1; d_gene: TRBD2; abundance: .; CDR3nt: TGCGCCAGCAGCCAAACTAGCGACCACTACAATGAGCAGTTCTTC; CDR3aa: CASSQTSDHYNEQFF
j_gene: TRBJ1-5; v_gene: TRBV7-9; d_gene: .; abundance: .; CDR3nt: TGTGCCAGCTCACCGGGACTCCTGGAGAGTGGCAATCAGCCCCAGCATTTT; CDR3aa: CASSPGLLESGNQPQHF
j_gene: TRBJ2-4; v_gene: TRBV6-5; d_gene: .; abundance: once; CDR3nt: TGTGCCAGCATGCCGGGACAAAACATTCAGTACTTC; CDR3aa: CASMPGQNIQYF
j_gene: TRBJ2-7; v_gene: TRBV24-1; d_gene: .; abundance: .; CDR3nt: TGTGCCACCAGTGATTCGGGCAGATACTACGAGCAGTACTTC; CDR3aa: CATSDSGRYYEQYF
j_gene: TRBJ2-3; v_gene: TRBV19; d_gene: .; abundance: .; CDR3nt: TGTGCCAGCAAGGGAGCCACAGATACGCAGTATTTT; CDR3aa: CASKGATDTQYF
j_gene: TRBJ2-6; v_gene: TRBV27; d_gene: TRBD1; abundance: .; CDR3nt: TGTGCCAGCAGTCCCCCCGGGACAGACGCATCTGGGGCCAACGTCCTGACTTTC; CDR3aa: CASSPPGTDASGANVLTF
j_gene: TRBJ1-1; v_gene: TRBV5-1; d_gene: TRBD1; abundance: .; CDR3nt: TGCGCCAGCAGCTTGGCGACAGGGGTTGGGGACACTGAAGCTTTCTTT; CDR3aa: CASSLATGVGDTEAFF